Below, 17 T cell receptor beta chains from the same sample are listed, as sequenced in a study of blood T cell repertoires in COVID-19 (dated by TCRdb to the early 2020s). Libraries were prepared through the immunoSEQ multiplex PCR assay. TCRdb took over this immuneACCESS table, retaining in-frame rearrangements with V and J assigned. Such tables are incomplete; in checked studies, under half of the missing clones stem from an unresolved V gene, and the remainder is unexplained. This sample holds approximately 75,000 clones; approximately 82% were observed only once. 20% to 25% of the sample is taken by the ten largest. The sequenced material came from peripheral blood. The origin of the receptors is a woman between 50 and 59 years old with acute or convalescent COVID-19.

J is TRBJ2-2 and V is TRBV5-4; 13 bases align to TRBD2. V dropped 2 bases and J dropped 5; count of bases not matched to a gene: 3. The CDR3 spans 16 residues. Germline CDR1 is SGHNT and CDR2 is YYREEE (reference sequence). The CDR3 DNA follows: TGTGCCAGCAGCTTACGACTAGCGGGGGGAACCGGGGAGCTGTTTTTT. This translates into CASSLRLAGGTGELFF.

V and J are TRBV27 and TRBJ1-4, with 8 bases identical to TRBD1. The junction had 11 bases not matched to a gene; V was cut back by 6 bases and J by 8 bases. The germline gives CDR1 MNHEY, CDR2 SMNVEV (reference sequence). This CDR3 has 15 residues. DNA for the CDR3: TGTGCCAGCAGGGCAGGGGGCGGCCTAGGGGAAAAACTGTTTTTT. It translates to CASRAGGGLGEKLFF.

This chain uses TRBV7-2 with TRBJ2-3, with D possibly TRBD1 on 6 matching bases. In germline, CDR1 is SGHTA, CDR2 FQGNSA. The germline V and J ends were trimmed by 7 bases and 0 bases, with 14 bases remaining between them. The CDR3 is 15 residues long. In nucleotides, the CDR3 is TGTGCCAGCACCAGGACAGTTTATAGCACAGATACGCAGTATTTT. Protein product: CASTRTVYSTDTQYF.

This chain joins TRBV4-3 and TRBJ2-2; 11 nucleotides line up with TRBD1. The germline gives CDR1 LGHNA, CDR2 YSLEER. The CDR3 is 16 amino acids. The V gene end was trimmed by 5 bases and the J gene end by 2 bases; junction bases not matched to a gene: 4. The DNA of the CDR3 is TGCGCCAGCAGCTTCGGGACAGGGGGAAACACCGGGGAGCTGTTTTTT. Translating it yields CASSFGTGGNTGELFF.

As regards this clone: A read error may account for a junction end that differs from germline. V usage is TRBV15 and J usage is TRBJ2-3; 7 bases fit TRBD2. This CDR3 contains 15 residues. CDR1 and CDR2 (germline): LNHNV, YYDKDF (reference sequence). Here the CDR3 reads CTTSTRGSSGDTQYF. Here the CDR3 DNA reads TGTACCACCAGCACCCGCGGGAGTTCGGGAGATACGCAGTATTTT.

This chain connects TRBV7-9 to TRBJ1-6; D unclear. The CDR3 length is 13 residues. V was pared by 5 bases and J by 12 bases, with 14 bases between. Germline V gene data show CDR1 as SEHNR and CDR2 as FQNEAQ (reference sequence). CDR3 sequence: CASSISDIRPLHF. CDR3 nucleotides: TGTGCCAGCAGCATAAGTGACATTCGACCCCTCCACTTT.

The CDR3 DNA reads as TGTGCCAGCTCACCATTTCGGGGTGGTGAGCAGTTCTTC. Translated, it gives CASSPFRGGEQFF. This chain joins TRBV18 and TRBJ2-1; tentatively, D is TRBD2 (5 bases). CDR1 KGHSH and CDR2 LQKENI come from the germline V gene. Trimming took 2 bases from V and 9 from J, leaving 11 bases between them. This CDR3 has 13 amino acids. Combining the CDR3 with reference TRBV18 and TRBJ2-1 gives the whole variable domain NAGVMQNPRHLVRRRGQEARLRCSPMKGHSHVYWYRQLPEEGLKFMVYLQKENIIDESGMPKERFSAEFPKEGPSILRIQQVVRGDSAAYFCASSPFRGGEQFFGPGTRLTVL.

Written as DNA, the CDR3 is TGTGCCAGCAGCTTGTTGAGGGGGCTAAGCACAGATACGCAGTATTTT. Translation gives CASSLLRGLSTDTQYF. The V and J genes are TRBV5-4 and TRBJ2-3, with 7 bases identical to TRBD1. Germline trimming cut 1 base from V and 0 bases from J; bases unmatched to any gene: 5. CDR3 length: 16 residues. Looked up from germline, CDR1 is SGHNT and CDR2 is YYREEE (reference sequence).

This rearrangement joins TRBV7-2 to TRBJ2-5, with 11 bases aligning to TRBD2. This CDR3 contains 16 residues. Germline values: CDR1 SGHTA, CDR2 FQGNSA. After removal of 1 base from V and 4 bases from J, the junction contained 5 bases not matched to a gene. The CDR3 region is CASSLGGSGRGETQYF. For the CDR3, the DNA is TGTGCCAGCAGCTTAGGAGGTAGCGGGAGGGGAGAGACCCAGTACTTC.

CDR3 in amino acids: CASSSRGGVNEQFF. The CDR3 coding sequence is TGCGCCAGCAGCTCTCGCGGGGGGGTAAATGAGCAGTTCTTC. V gene TRBV5-1 combines with J gene TRBJ2-1; 9 bases line up with TRBD2. CDR3 length: 14 residues. Germline CDR1 is SGHRS and CDR2 is YFSETQ. The V segment lost 3 bases and the J segment 7 bases; nucleotides outside the gene matches: 5. The variable domain in full, completed from reference TRBV5-1 and TRBJ2-1, reads KAGVTQTPRYLIKTRGQQVTLSCSPISGHRSVSWYQQTPGQGLQFLFEYFSETQRNKGNFPGRFSGRQFSNSRSEMNVSTLELGDSALYLCASSSRGGVNEQFFGPGTRLTVL.

The genes are TRBV3-1 (or the pseudogene TRBV3-2) and TRBJ2-5; maybe TRBD1 (5 bases). Trimming cost V 1 base and J 0 bases, with 9 bases left between them. This CDR3 spans 15 amino acids. The germline CDR1 and CDR2 sequences are LGHDT and YNNKEL (reference sequence). As DNA, the CDR3 is TGTGCCAGCAGCCAAGCGCAGGGCTACCAAGAGACCCAGTACTTC. Protein: CASSQAQGYQETQYF.

This chain uses TRBV6-6 with TRBJ1-6; no clear D. Trimming took 8 bases from V and 4 from J, leaving 12 bases between them. This CDR3 comprises 14 residues. Germline V gives CDR1 MNHNY, CDR2 SVGAGI (reference sequence). The CDR3 DNA reads as TGTGCCAGCGAAAACTTCGGGTATAATTCACCCCTCCACTTT. This sequence encodes CASENFGYNSPLHF.

V and J are TRBV7-8 and TRBJ1-1; possibly TRBD1 for D (5 bases). The CDR3 runs 16 residues. The V end was cut by 2 bases, the J end by 1 base, with 14 bases between. The germline V gene has CDR1 SGHVS and CDR2 FQNEAQ. CDR3 nucleotides: TGTGCCAGCAGCTTATTCAACAGACAGACGAACACTGAAGCTTTCTTT. It yields the protein CASSLFNRQTNTEAFF.

The gene calls are TRBV19 and TRBJ2-7, with 9 nucleotides matching TRBD2. V lost 3 bases to trimming and J lost 6 bases; unmatched junction nucleotides: 9. The CDR3 sequence is 15 residues long. Germline V gene lookup returns CDR1 LNHDA and CDR2 SQIVND (reference sequence). For the CDR3, the DNA is TGTGCCAGTAGTATCGGGCTTAGCGGGAGCGGCGAGCAGTACTTC. Protein: CASSIGLSGSGEQYF. The whole variable domain, filled in from reference TRBV19 and TRBJ2-7, reads DGGITQSPKYLFRKEGQNVTLSCEQNLNHDAMYWYRQDPGQGLRLIYYSQIVNDFQKGDIAEGYSVSREKKESFPLTVTSAQKNPTAFYLCASSIGLSGSGEQYFGPGTRLTVT.

The V gene is TRBV28, the J gene TRBJ2-1, with a possible D match to TRBD2 (5 bases). The CDR3 extends over 18 amino acids. Germline V lookup: CDR1 MDHEN, CDR2 SYDVKM. The V and J ends lost 2 bases and 1 base respectively, with 18 bases between them. The CDR3 sequence: CASSLPMDWQISYNEQFF. The CDR3 DNA reads as TGTGCCAGCAGTTTACCCATGGACTGGCAGATATCCTACAATGAGCAGTTCTTC.

The V call is TRBV27, the J call TRBJ2-5; tentative D call: TRBD1 (5 bases). Trimming took 8 bases from V and 5 from J, leaving 18 bases between them. The CDR3 sequence is 14 residues long. CDR1 MNHEY and CDR2 SMNVEV come from the germline V gene (reference sequence). The CDR3 nucleotides read TGTGCCAGCGGGGAAGGGGTTGTACCTGAGACCCAGTACTTC. Translated, it gives CASGEGVVPETQYF.

Written as DNA, the CDR3 is TGTGCCAGCAGTGGGGAGGGAACAGGGATTAAGATAGATACGCAGTATTTT. Its translation is CASSGEGTGIKIDTQYF. The chain recombines TRBV25-1 with TRBJ2-3; TRBD2 is a possible D gene (7 bases). Trimming took 4 bases from V and 5 from J, leaving 22 bases between them. Germline CDR1 and CDR2: MGHDK and SYGVNS. The CDR3 loop spans 17 amino acids.